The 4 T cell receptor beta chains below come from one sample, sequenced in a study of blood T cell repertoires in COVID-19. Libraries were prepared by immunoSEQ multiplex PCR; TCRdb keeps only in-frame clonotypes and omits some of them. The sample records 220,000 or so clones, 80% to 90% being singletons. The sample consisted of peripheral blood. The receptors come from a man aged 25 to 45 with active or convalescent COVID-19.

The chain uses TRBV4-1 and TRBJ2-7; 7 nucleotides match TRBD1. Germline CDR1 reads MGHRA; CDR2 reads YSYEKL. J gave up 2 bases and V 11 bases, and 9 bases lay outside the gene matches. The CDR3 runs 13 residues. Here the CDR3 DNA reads TGCGCCCCGCCTCAGACAGGGACCTACGAGCAGTACTTC. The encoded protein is CAPPQTGTYEQYF.

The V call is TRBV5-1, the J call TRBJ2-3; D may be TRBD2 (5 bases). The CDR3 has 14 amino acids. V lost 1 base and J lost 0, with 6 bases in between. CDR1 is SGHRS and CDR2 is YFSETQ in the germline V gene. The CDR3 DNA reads TGCGCCAGCAGCTTGCCGGGAAGCACAGATACGCAGTATTTT. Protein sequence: CASSLPGSTDTQYF.

CDR3 nucleotide sequence: TGTGCCAGCAGCGTAACTAGCGCCGGGGAGCTGTTTTTT. This codes for CASSVTSAGELFF. V gene TRBV9 combines with J gene TRBJ2-2, with 7 nucleotides matching TRBD2. The V and J ends lost 1 base and 6 bases, in that order; junction bases with no gene match: 0. CDR3 length: 13 residues. Germline V gene data show CDR1 as SGDLS and CDR2 as YYNGEE.

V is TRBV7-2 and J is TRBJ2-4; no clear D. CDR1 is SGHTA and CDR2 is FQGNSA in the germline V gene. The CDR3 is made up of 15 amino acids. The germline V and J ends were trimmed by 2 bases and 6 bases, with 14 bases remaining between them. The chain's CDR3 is CASSLFTDFGNIQYF. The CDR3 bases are TGTGCCAGCAGCTTATTTACAGATTTCGGAAACATTCAGTACTTC.